The text below deals with one T cell receptor (beta chain). Its target is unknown. The junction departs from germline at one end; a sequencing error may be responsible. This entry belongs to a study of OX40 agonist ivuxolimab in advanced cancers. Study-wide context: Cohort: about 82% men, mean age approximately 64, aged about 20 to 90. In three patients, partial responses were observed, one with hepatocellular carcinoma and two with cutaneous melanoma. The study, taken as a whole, reports: The mean number of expanded clones was higher in CD8+ T cells than in CD4+.

Using immunoSEQ multiplex PCR, the repertoire was profiled, and TCRdb retains in-frame clones only, with some absent. The sample shows about 81,000 clones, about 81% of them seen only once. CDR3 length: 13 amino acids. Germline CDR1 SSHAT, CDR2 FNYEAQ (reference sequence). This chain uses TRBV7-7 with TRBJ2-5, with D unclear. The specimen was CD4+ or CD8+ T cells sorted from blood, collected in a trial of the OX40 agonist ivuxolimab. This clonotype was obtained from an adult with an advanced solid tumor such as melanoma, head and neck, liver or kidney cancer. In nucleotides, the CDR3 is TGTGCTAGCAGCAATAACGACCAAGAGACCCAGTACTTC. This sequence encodes CASSNNDQETQYF.